Following are 6 T cell receptor beta chains from one sample sequenced in a study of T cell changes during pregnancy in multiple sclerosis. TCRdb keeps only in-frame clones here, not all; method: immunoSEQ multiplex PCR. The table includes around 100,000 clones, approximately 91% detected once. This material consisted of peripheral blood, taken in the second trimester of pregnancy. The receptors were sampled from a female donor with multiple sclerosis, enrolled in a pregnancy study.

J is TRBJ1-1 and V is TRBV27; D is unresolved. Trimming cost V 2 bases and J 0 bases, with 16 bases left between them. The CDR3 contains 17 residues. In germline, CDR1 is MNHEY, CDR2 SMNVEV (reference sequence). The CDR3 DNA reads as TGTGCCAGCAGTTTAACGTCCAGAGGGTTCGTGAACACTGAAGCTTTCTTT. Translated, it gives CASSLTSRGFVNTEAFF.

In DNA form, the CDR3 reads TGCGCCAGCAGCCAAGATGGGGGCTCCGTTTATGAGACCCAGTACTTC. It yields the protein CASSQDGGSVYETQYF. The V and J genes are TRBV4-1 and TRBJ2-5; D perhaps matches TRBD1 (6 bases). The germline V and J ends were trimmed by 0 bases and 5 bases, with 16 bases remaining between them. Germline lookup yields CDR1 MGHRA and CDR2 YSYEKL. The CDR3 totals 16 residues.

This clone appeared a few times. The chain carries TRBV27 and TRBJ1-1; D is undetermined. The CDR3 is 12 residues long. Per germline, CDR1 MNHEY and CDR2 SMNVEV (reference sequence). Trimming shortened V by 8 bases and J by 1 base, and 8 bases separated the two germline ends. The CDR3 reads CASWEGNTEAFF. The DNA for the CDR3 is TGTGCCAGCTGGGAGGGGAACACTGAAGCTTTCTTT.

This clone was observed once. The chain is built from TRBV6-4 and TRBJ2-3, with D possibly matching TRBD2 (6 bases). With 8 bases removed from V and 5 bases from J, the gap between germline ends came to 20 bases. Germline V gene data show CDR1 as MRHNA and CDR2 as SNTAGT. The CDR3 extends over 15 amino acids. This chain's CDR3 is CASSDSGTQGDTQYF. DNA of the CDR3: TGTGCCAGCTCCGACTCTGGGACTCAAGGAGATACGCAGTATTTT.

This clone was seen just once. The V and J genes are TRBV10-3 and TRBJ2-2; D gene ambiguous. The V gene's germline CDR1 is ENHRY and CDR2 SYGVKD. The CDR3 spans 13 residues. V dropped 4 bases and J dropped 3 bases, with 6 bases sitting between them. As DNA, the CDR3 is TGTGCCATCAGTGGGCAGGACACCGGGGAGCTGTTTTTT. It translates to CAISGQDTGELFF.

Here the CDR3 reads CASTLTGTGDQETQYF. The CDR3 nucleotides read TGCGCCAGCACCCTAACCGGGACAGGGGACCAAGAGACCCAGTACTTC. This chain uses TRBV5-1 with TRBJ2-5; 10 bases fit TRBD1. Germline V lookup: CDR1 SGHRS, CDR2 YFSETQ. The CDR3 has 16 residues. The V segment lost 6 bases and the J segment 0 bases; nucleotides outside the gene matches: 8. The full variable domain, rest sourced from reference TRBV5-1 and TRBJ2-5, is KAGVTQTPRYLIKTRGQQVTLSCSPISGHRSVSWYQQTPGQGLQFLFEYFSETQRNKGNFPGRFSGRQFSNSRSEMNVSTLELGDSALYLCASTLTGTGDQETQYFGPGTRLLVL.